These 13 T cell receptor beta chains were sequenced from one sample in a study of blood T cell repertoires in COVID-19. Some clones are missing from TCRdb's copy, which holds only in-frame ones; the method was immunoSEQ multiplex PCR. Of 90,000 or so clones listed, 86% are singletons. The sequenced material came from peripheral blood. The receptors derive from a man aged 55 to 70 with acute or convalescent COVID-19.

The CDR3 reads CSVEGPSGFTDTQYF. For the CDR3, the DNA is TGCAGCGTTGAAGGCCCTAGCGGATTCACAGATACGCAGTATTTT. V is TRBV29-1 and J is TRBJ2-3; 7 nucleotides match TRBD2. The V segment lost 1 base and the J segment 2 bases; nucleotides outside the gene matches: 6. Germline loops: CDR1 SQVTM, CDR2 ANQGSEA. This CDR3 has 15 amino acids.

This sequence joins TRBV6-1 and TRBJ1-2; TRBD1 matches 7 bases. V gave up 2 bases and J gave up 4 bases; unmatched junction bases: 4. Per germline, CDR1 MNHNS and CDR2 SASEGT. This CDR3 spans 14 amino acids. CDR3 loop: CASSELTGTYGYTF. In DNA, the CDR3 is TGTGCCAGCAGTGAATTGACAGGGACCTATGGCTACACCTTC.

The rearrangement joins TRBV10-3 to TRBJ2-2; perhaps TRBD2 as D (5 bases). Germline lookup yields CDR1 ENHRY and CDR2 SYGVKD. Trimming left V 4 bases short and J 0 bases short, with 6 bases between. The CDR3 is made up of 14 amino acids. CDR3 in DNA: TGTGCCATCAGTGCGGGATCGAACACCGGGGAGCTGTTTTTT. It codes for CAISAGSNTGELFF.

The chain employs TRBV29-1 and TRBJ1-2; tentative D call: TRBD1 (5 bases). The CDR3 totals 13 residues. The germline V gene has CDR1 SQVTM and CDR2 ANQGSEA. V was shortened by 4 bases and J by 7 bases, with 16 bases between the two germline ends. CDR3 loop: CSVVRGGVGGYTF. CDR3 DNA sequence: TGCAGCGTTGTTCGGGGAGGGGTTGGTGGCTACACCTTC.

This clone showed up just a few times. The CDR3 DNA sequence: TGCGCCAGCAGCCCGACAGGGACTAACTATGGCTACACCTTC. It encodes CASSPTGTNYGYTF. The genes are TRBV5-1 and TRBJ1-2; 7 bases align to TRBD1. J gave up 0 bases and V 4 bases, and 3 bases lay outside the gene matches. Germline V gene lookup returns CDR1 SGHRS and CDR2 YFSETQ. The CDR3 has 14 amino acids. Variable domain in full (rest from reference TRBV5-1 and TRBJ1-2): KAGVTQTPRYLIKTRGQQVTLSCSPISGHRSVSWYQQTPGQGLQFLFEYFSETQRNKGNFPGRFSGRQFSNSRSEMNVSTLELGDSALYLCASSPTGTNYGYTFGSGTRLTVV.

This rearrangement joins TRBV6-2 or TRBV6-3 to TRBJ2-1, with D uncertain. CDR1 is MNHEY and CDR2 is SVGEGT in the germline V gene. The ends were cut back, 3 bases at V and 7 bases at J, with 19 bases in the middle. This CDR3 has 16 residues. This CDR3 is CASSYQRNRFSNEQFF. In DNA form, the CDR3 reads TGTGCCAGCAGTTATCAGAGGAACCGTTTTTCGAATGAGCAGTTCTTC.

The chain recombines TRBV6-5 with TRBJ1-1, with a weak D call TRBD1 (6 bases). The germline V and J ends were trimmed by 2 bases and 1 base, with 11 bases remaining between them. The CDR3 runs 15 residues. Germline values: CDR1 MNHEY, CDR2 SVGAGI. In DNA, the CDR3 is TGTGCCAGCAGTTACACCGGCAGGGGGAACACTGAAGCTTTCTTT. Its translation: CASSYTGRGNTEAFF.

The V gene is TRBV5-4, the J gene TRBJ1-2; D is uncertain. V was cut by 4 bases and J by 4 bases, with 20 bases left in between. Germline V gene sequence: CDR1 SGHNT, CDR2 YYREEE (reference sequence). The CDR3 is made up of 16 amino acids. The chain's CDR3 is CASSRAEMRAGYGYTF. The CDR3 region has the DNA TGTGCCAGCAGCCGAGCCGAGATGAGGGCGGGCTATGGCTACACCTTC.

V gene TRBV5-1 combines with J gene TRBJ1-2, with TRBD1 identical over 7 bases. V was pared by 0 bases and J by 7 bases, with 6 bases of the junction left unmatched. The germline V gene has CDR1 SGHRS and CDR2 YFSETQ. The CDR3 length is 14 residues. CDR3 amino acids: CASSLGQGVPGYTF. The DNA of the CDR3 is TGCGCCAGCAGCTTGGGTCAGGGGGTACCTGGCTACACCTTC.

The chain is built from TRBV4-3 and TRBJ1-1, with no clear D. Trimming pared 0 bases from V and 4 bases from J, leaving 15 bases between. Germline V gene lookup returns CDR1 LGHNA and CDR2 YSLEER. This CDR3 comprises 16 residues. The CDR3 sequence is CASSQDAGQVGTEAFF. The CDR3 nucleotides read TGCGCCAGCAGCCAAGACGCGGGTCAAGTGGGCACTGAAGCTTTCTTT.

This chain links TRBV7-9 with TRBJ2-7; TRBD2 agrees at 14 bases. The CDR3 is 19 amino acids. V shed 1 base and J 2 bases; nucleotides not matched to a gene: 10. Germline V gene data show CDR1 as SEHNR and CDR2 as FQNEAQ (reference sequence). CDR3 nucleotides: TGTGCCAGCAGCTTAGTGTCGGGGACTAGCGGGAGATCGCCCTACGAGCAGTACTTC. Residues: CASSLVSGTSGRSPYEQYF.

This sequence joins TRBV27 and TRBJ1-6; D perhaps matches TRBD1 (5 bases). V lost 6 bases and J 7 bases, leaving 13 bases between the germline ends. The CDR3 is 14 amino acids. Germline V gives CDR1 MNHEY, CDR2 SMNVEV (reference sequence). CDR3 residues: CASRLRVQNSPLHF. The DNA for the CDR3 is TGTGCCAGCAGACTCAGGGTCCAAAATTCACCCCTCCACTTT.

The CDR3 region is CAWSVTGQGSYEQYF. For the CDR3, the DNA is TGTGCCTGGAGTGTAACGGGACAGGGCTCCTACGAGCAGTACTTC. This chain uses TRBV30 with TRBJ2-7; 9 bases fit TRBD1. The germline gives CDR1 GTSNPN, CDR2 SVGIG (reference sequence). Losses at the gene ends were 0 bases for V and 0 bases for J; bases not matched to a gene: 3. This CDR3 has 15 amino acids.